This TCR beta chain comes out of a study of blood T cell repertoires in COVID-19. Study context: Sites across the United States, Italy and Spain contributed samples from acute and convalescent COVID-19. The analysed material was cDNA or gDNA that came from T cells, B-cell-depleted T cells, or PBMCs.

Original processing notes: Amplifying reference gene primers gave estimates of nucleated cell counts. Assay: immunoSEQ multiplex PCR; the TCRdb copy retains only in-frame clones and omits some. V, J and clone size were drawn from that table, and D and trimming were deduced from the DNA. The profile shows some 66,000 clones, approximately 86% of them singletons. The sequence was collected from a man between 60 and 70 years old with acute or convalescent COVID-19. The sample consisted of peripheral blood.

Written as DNA, the CDR3 is TGTGCCAGCAGCTTCTTCCAGGGGTTTGAAAAACTGTTTTTT. Protein sequence: CASSFFQGFEKLFF. The chain has TRBV7-9 and TRBJ1-4; D may be TRBD1 (6 bases). Germline V CDR1 and CDR2: SEHNR, FQNEAQ (reference sequence). The CDR3 covers 14 residues. V was clipped by 3 bases and J by 7 bases, with 12 bases between them. Complete variable domain (other parts from reference TRBV7-9 and TRBJ1-4): DTGVSQNPRHKITKRGQNVTFRCDPISEHNRLYWYRQTLGQGPEFLTYFQNEAQLEKSRLLSDRFSAERPKGSFSTLEIQRTEQGDSAMYLCASSFFQGFEKLFFGSGTQLSVL.